Presented here are 31 T cell receptor beta chains from one specimen sequenced in a study of cytomegalovirus exposure and HLA in healthy donors. The PCR used 60 Vbeta and 13 Jbeta primers. Assay used: immunoSEQ multiplex PCR; TCRdb lists only in-frame clones, some missing. The repertoire has under 110,000 clones, under 80% of them found once; the top ten carry 3.5% to 4%. Sequencing was performed on PBMCs. These receptors were taken from a man between 60 and 70 years old in good health and CMV-seronegative.

The rearrangement links TRBV7-3 to TRBJ2-2; possibly TRBD1 for D (5 bases). CDR1 is SGHTA, CDR2 FQGTGA, per germline. The V end lost 3 bases, the J end lost 7 bases, and 12 bases lay between the germline ends. The length of the CDR3 is 14 residues. The CDR3 nucleotides are TGTGCCAGCAGCTTCCAGGGATCAGACGGGGAGCTGTTTTTT. Protein sequence: CASSFQGSDGELFF.

The V call is TRBV7-6, the J call TRBJ2-3; the D gene is possibly TRBD1 (7 bases). Trimming removed 5 bases from V and 9 bases from J, with 27 bases in between. The CDR3 is 17 amino acids. Germline loops: CDR1 SGHVS, CDR2 FNYEAQ. CDR3 coding DNA: TGTGCCAGCAGCCGGACCGGGGGACAGCCTGCAGAGTCAACGCAGTATTTT. This gives the protein CASSRTGGQPAESTQYF.

The CDR3 region has the DNA TGTGCCAGCAGCGGGACAGGGTACTCACCCCTCCACTTT. Translated, it gives CASSGTGYSPLHF. The gene calls are TRBV7-2 and TRBJ1-6; TRBD1 matches 9 bases. The germline gives CDR1 SGHTA, CDR2 FQGNSA. The CDR3 is 13 amino acids. J gave up 10 bases and V 5 bases, and 3 bases lay outside the gene matches.

The chain is built from TRBV5-6 and TRBJ2-4; no clear D. The CDR3 is 12 amino acids. Between the trimmed V and J ends, which lost 4 bases and 3 bases, there was a span of 5 bases. Germline loops: CDR1 SGHDT, CDR2 YYEEEE. CDR3: CASSILKNIQYF. CDR3 nucleotides: TGTGCCAGCAGCATCCTCAAAAACATTCAGTACTTC.

The genes are TRBV7-2 and TRBJ1-1, with D tentatively TRBD1 (5 bases). Per the germline V gene, CDR1 is SGHTA and CDR2 is FQGNSA. Trimming cost V 7 bases and J 4 bases, with 19 bases left between them. The CDR3 has 15 residues. This CDR3 is CASTQSGAWSTEAFF. As DNA, the CDR3 is TGTGCCAGCACCCAGAGTGGGGCTTGGAGCACTGAAGCTTTCTTT.

For this clone: This sample includes further DNA sequences coding for the same CDR3. As DNA, the CDR3 is TGTGCCAGCAGTTATGACAGGGACTATGGCTACACCTTC. Amino acid sequence: CASSYDRDYGYTF. The chain couples TRBV6-5 to TRBJ1-2, with TRBD1 identical over 7 bases. J lost 3 bases, V lost 3 bases, and 1 base had no gene match. Germline assignment: CDR1 MNHEY and CDR2 SVGAGI. CDR3 length: 13 residues.

The CDR3 DNA is TGTGCCAGCAGTTCCTTGGACAGATACAATGAGCAGTTCTTC. Translating it yields CASSSLDRYNEQFF. The rearrangement links TRBV27 to TRBJ2-1; a possible D gene is TRBD1 (6 bases). This CDR3 region has 14 residues. The germline gives CDR1 MNHEY, CDR2 SMNVEV (reference sequence). Trimming took 4 bases from V and 4 from J, leaving 11 bases between them.

The chain couples TRBV7-2 to TRBJ1-1, with D unclear. Germline V gives CDR1 SGHTA, CDR2 FQGNSA. Trimming removed 2 bases at V and 5 bases at J, with 12 bases between. The CDR3 is 14 residues long. The CDR3 bases are TGTGCCAGCAGCTTAAAAAGTTCGGGTACTGAAGCTTTCTTT. This encodes CASSLKSSGTEAFF.

This chain connects TRBV25-1 to TRBJ1-1; no definite D call. Germline CDR1 reads MGHDK; CDR2 reads SYGVNS. The CDR3 spans 11 residues. V was pared by 3 bases and J by 8 bases, with 7 bases between. CDR3 nucleotides: TGTGCCAGCAGTGAGCGGAAGGAAGCTTTCTTT. Its translation: CASSERKEAFF.

The gene calls are TRBV4-3 and TRBJ1-5; 8 nucleotides agree with TRBD1. This CDR3 comprises 16 residues. CDR1 and CDR2 (germline): LGHNA, YSLEER. V was clipped by 6 bases and J by 7 bases; unmatched bases: 14. The CDR3 sequence is CASRHWTGIIGQPQHF. DNA for the CDR3: TGCGCCAGCAGACACTGGACAGGGATCATCGGGCAGCCCCAGCATTTT.

Here the CDR3 DNA reads TGTGCCAGCCGGTCCCCAGCAGGGGGGACCTACGAGCAGTACGTC. Translating it yields CASRSPAGGTYEQYV. This sequence joins TRBV6-1 and TRBJ2-7, with a possible D match to TRBD1 (7 bases). With 8 bases removed from V and 2 bases from J, the gap between germline ends came to 19 bases. This CDR3 spans 15 amino acids. Germline V lookup: CDR1 MNHNS, CDR2 SASEGT.

The chain carries TRBV18 and TRBJ2-5; 7 bases are shared with TRBD2. Germline V gene data show CDR1 as KGHSH and CDR2 as LQKENI. This CDR3 region has 13 residues. After removal of 4 bases from V and 1 base from J, the junction contained 0 bases not matched to a gene. Written as DNA, the CDR3 is TGTGCCAGCTCACGGGGGGGCCAAGAGACCCAGTACTTC. It yields the protein CASSRGGQETQYF.

This chain connects TRBV30 to TRBJ1-5, with D maybe TRBD1 (6 bases). The V end was cut by 5 bases, the J end by 4 bases, with 12 bases between. The CDR3 has 13 amino acids. Germline CDR1 and CDR2: GTSNPN and SVGIG (reference sequence). CDR3 sequence reads: CAWARQANQPQHF. CDR3 in DNA: TGTGCCTGGGCTAGACAGGCTAATCAGCCCCAGCATTTT.

This clone was observed once. The V gene is TRBV10-2, the J gene TRBJ2-7, with TRBD2 matching over 15 bases. Trimming cost V 1 base and J 2 bases; bases outside gene matches: 24. The CDR3 covers 24 residues. From germline, CDR1 is WSHSY and CDR2 SAAADI. The CDR3 nucleotides read TGCGCCAGCAGTGAGTTGGGTGGACTAGCGGGGGGGCCTCGAAGACCTCTGTTCACCTACGAGCAGTACGTC. It encodes CASSELGGLAGGPRRPLFTYEQYV.

The gene calls are TRBV21-1 and TRBJ1-1; the DNA was not compared with TRBD1, the D call given in the table. TRBV21-1 is described as a pseudogene. The CDR3 is made up of 16 amino acids. The CDR3 loop reads CASSKRMDSSNTEAFF. In DNA, the CDR3 is TGTGCCAGCAGCAAACGGATGGACAGCTCGAACACTGAAGCTTTCTTT.

The chain joins TRBV7-2 to TRBJ1-3, with D perhaps TRBD1 (5 bases). V shed 3 bases and J shed 4 bases, with 16 bases lying between them. Germline assignment: CDR1 SGHTA and CDR2 FQGNSA. CDR3 length equals 16 residues. The CDR3 DNA is TGTGCCAGCAGCTTTGACCATCAGGGTTCCGGAAACACCATATATTTT. It yields the protein CASSFDHQGSGNTIYF.

This clone showed up just a few times. The rearrangement joins TRBV30 to TRBJ1-1; possible D gene TRBD1, 6 bases. CDR3 length equals 14 residues. Germline CDR1 and CDR2: GTSNPN and SVGIG (reference sequence). V lost 2 bases, J lost 3 bases, and 13 bases lay in between. This CDR3 is CAWSRGGADTEAFF. CDR3 DNA sequence: TGTGCCTGGAGTCGGGGGGGCGCGGACACTGAAGCTTTCTTT.

The chain couples TRBV5-6 to TRBJ2-7, with TRBD1 matching 11 bases. V shed 2 bases and J 6 bases; nucleotides not matched to a gene: 7. The germline CDR1 and CDR2 sequences are SGHDT and YYEEEE. The CDR3 extends over 15 amino acids. CDR3 protein: CASSLIGQGAAEQYF. In DNA, the CDR3 is TGTGCCAGCAGCTTAATAGGACAGGGGGCGGCCGAGCAGTACTTC.

As to this clone: This same CDR3 is encoded by further DNA sequences in the sample. This chain uses TRBV19 with TRBJ1-1, with D tentatively TRBD1 (6 bases). Germline-derived CDR1 and CDR2 are LNHDA and SQIVND (reference sequence). The V and J ends lost 7 bases and 3 bases respectively, with 18 bases between them. The CDR3 spans 15 residues. The CDR3 DNA reads as TGTGCCAGTAAAGGCGAGGGCAGGGGAGACACTGAAGCTTTCTTT. Protein: CASKGEGRGDTEAFF.

The chain recombines TRBV19 with TRBJ1-5; 7 bases line up with TRBD1. The CDR3 covers 16 residues. Germline trimming cut 4 bases from V and 0 bases from J; bases unmatched to any gene: 6. Germline V gives CDR1 LNHDA, CDR2 SQIVND (reference sequence). The CDR3 is CASSRGTEYSNQPQHF. The CDR3 coding sequence is TGTGCCAGTAGTAGGGGGACAGAGTATAGCAATCAGCCCCAGCATTTT.

This rearrangement joins TRBV4-3 to TRBJ1-2; the D gene is possibly TRBD1 (5 bases). The V gene's germline CDR1 is LGHNA and CDR2 YSLEER. The CDR3 is 15 residues long. The V and J ends lost 0 bases and 1 base respectively, with 9 bases between them. The CDR3 DNA follows: TGCGCCAGCAGCCAAGATCTGACAGATAACTATGGCTACACCTTC. This gives the protein CASSQDLTDNYGYTF.

The V call is TRBV7-6, the J call TRBJ2-6, with TRBD1 identical over 9 bases. V shed 2 bases, J shed 1 base, and the junction held 15 bases outside the gene matches. The CDR3 runs to 21 residues. Germline CDR1 reads SGHVS; CDR2 reads FNYEAQ. The CDR3 coding sequence is TGTGCCAGCAGCTTATTTACCGGGACAGGGAACTCCCGTTCTGGGGCCAACGTCCTGACTTTC. Encoded protein: CASSLFTGTGNSRSGANVLTF.

V usage is TRBV18 and J usage is TRBJ2-7; the D gene is possibly TRBD2 (6 bases). Trimming stripped 3 bases from V and 1 base from J, with 22 bases between. This CDR3 has 18 residues. Germline CDR1 is KGHSH and CDR2 is LQKENI. The CDR3 reads CASSPLLRGLSSSYEQYF. The CDR3 region has the DNA TGTGCCAGCTCACCGCTCTTGAGGGGACTTAGCTCATCCTACGAGCAGTACTTC.

CDR3 nucleotides: TGTGCCAGCAGTTTACAAACGCCTCCTGGTCGGGGGGTTTTCTTT. Translated: CASSLQTPPGRGVFF. J is TRBJ1-1 and V is TRBV28; possible D gene TRBD1, 5 bases. From germline, CDR1 is MDHEN and CDR2 SYDVKM. There are 15 residues in the CDR3. The V gene lost 2 bases and the J gene lost 13 bases, with 23 bases spanning the gap.

A word on this clone: Other nucleotide sequences in the sample specify the same CDR3. The gene calls are TRBV5-6 and TRBJ1-3; no clear D gene. Germline V gene sequence: CDR1 SGHDT, CDR2 YYEEEE. V was clipped by 4 bases and J by 0 bases, with 11 bases between them. The CDR3 is made up of 15 amino acids. As DNA, the CDR3 is TGTGCCAGCAGCCTAACCGGTCTCTCTGGAAACACCATATATTTT. Its translation: CASSLTGLSGNTIYF. Supplemented by reference TRBV5-6 and TRBJ1-3, the full variable domain reads DAGVTQSPTHLIKTRGQQVTLRCSPKSGHDTVSWYQQALGQGPQFIFQYYEEEERQRGNFPDRFSGHQFPNYSSELNVNALLLGDSALYLCASSLTGLSGNTIYFGEGSWLTVV.

The chain uses TRBV2 and TRBJ1-2, with D possibly TRBD1 on 6 matching bases. Trimming took off 6 bases at V and 2 bases at J, with 10 bases between the two ends. There are 13 residues in the CDR3. Looked up from germline, CDR1 is SNHLY and CDR2 is FYNNEI. Here the CDR3 reads CASSLTGNYGYTF. The CDR3 DNA sequence: TGTGCCAGCAGCCTAACAGGGAACTATGGCTACACCTTC.

In this sample, this clone turned up a few times. The chain links TRBV5-1 to TRBJ2-7; D gene ambiguous. Trimming left V 1 base short and J 3 bases short, with 8 bases between. CDR1 is SGHRS and CDR2 is YFSETQ in the germline V gene. This CDR3 comprises 13 residues. CDR3 region: CASSLTAHYEQYF. Here the CDR3 DNA reads TGCGCCAGCAGCTTGACTGCCCACTACGAGCAGTACTTC.

This clone was recorded once. The chain uses TRBV5-6 and TRBJ2-1; 7 nucleotides line up with TRBD1. The CDR3 extends over 15 amino acids. The ends lost 2 bases at V and 2 bases at J; junction bases unmatched: 4. Germline-derived CDR1 and CDR2 are SGHDT and YYEEEE. The CDR3 DNA follows: TGTGCCAGCAGCTTCGACAGGGTCCCCTACAATGAGCAGTTCTTC. This codes for CASSFDRVPYNEQFF.

In this sample, this clone turned up once. The chain couples TRBV21-1 to TRBJ1-6; no DNA check was done on the table's D call, TRBD1. TRBV21-1 is tagged as a pseudogene. The CDR3 totals 13 residues. The DNA of the CDR3 is TGTGCCAACCTAAGGGGGTATAATTCACCCCTCCACTTT. Translating it yields CANLRGYNSPLHF.

This rearrangement joins TRBV5-4 to TRBJ1-6; D possibly corresponds to TRBD1 (5 bases). This CDR3 contains 13 residues. In germline, CDR1 is SGHNT, CDR2 YYREEE (reference sequence). V gave up 4 bases and J gave up 10 bases, with 12 bases separating them. The DNA for the CDR3 is TGTGCCAGCAGCGAAGGGGTGGACTCACCCCTCCACTTT. Its translation is CASSEGVDSPLHF.

The chain is built from TRBV4-1 and TRBJ1-2, with D possibly TRBD1 on 5 matching bases. Germline V gene lookup returns CDR1 MGHRA and CDR2 YSYEKL. This CDR3 comprises 15 residues. V lost 0 bases and J 5 bases, leaving 13 bases between the germline ends. CDR3 amino acids: CASSQDAGGLYGYTF. The CDR3, as DNA: TGCGCCAGCAGCCAAGACGCCGGGGGATTATATGGCTACACCTTC.